The next 11 T cell receptor beta chains were all read from a single sample in a study of T-cell reconstitution after alpha-beta-depleted transplantation in children. Library preparation (for TCRbeta) was performed with unique molecular identifiers. TCRdb itself ran the PCR reads through MiXCR, one entry per CDR3 protein. The sample lists about 200,000 distinct CDR3 sequences, about 6% occurring once. The specimen was PBMCs, collected before TCRalphabeta/CD19-depleted stem cell transplant. These receptors were obtained from a girl less than two years old with combined immunodeficiency, due to receive a stem cell transplant.

This clonotype was counted ten times or more. A read error may produce the germline difference seen at one junction end. The chain links TRBV11-1 to TRBJ2-7, with D perhaps given as TRBD1 or TRBD2 (5 bases each). Germline V lookup: CDR1 SGHAT, CDR2 FQDESV (reference sequence). This CDR3 has 11 amino acids. CDR3 nucleotides: TGTGCCAGCAGCTTAAGTGGGACGGTTGTCTTC. Protein product: CASSLSGTVVF.

This clonotype was counted many times. The rearrangement links TRBV3-1 to TRBJ2-7; 10 bases map to TRBD2. This CDR3 region has 15 residues. The germline CDR1 and CDR2 sequences are LGHDT and YNNKEL (reference sequence). V lost 4 bases and J lost 5; bases outside the gene matches: 8. CDR3: CASSPAGTSVNEQYF. The CDR3 coding sequence is TGTGCCAGCAGCCCGGCCGGGACTAGCGTAAACGAGCAGTACTTC.

This clonotype was seen at least ten times. The chain combines TRBV27 with TRBJ1-1, with D uncertain. V was shortened by 0 bases and J by 0 bases, with 5 bases between the two germline ends. The CDR3 loop spans 14 amino acids. The germline gives CDR1 MNHEY, CDR2 SMNVEV (reference sequence). DNA of the CDR3: TGTGCCAGCAGTTTATCGATAGTGAACACTGAAGCTTTCTTT. Its protein product is CASSLSIVNTEAFF.

This clonotype was observed many times. The DNA of the CDR3 is TGTGCCAGCAGTTACGGGGGAAGCGTCGGCGCAGATACGCAGTATTTT. Translated, it gives CASSYGGSVGADTQYF. The chain recombines TRBV7-9 with TRBJ2-3; D perhaps matches TRBD2 (6 bases). This CDR3 has 16 amino acids. V was trimmed by 6 bases and J by 4 bases, leaving 20 bases between them. Germline values: CDR1 SEHNR, CDR2 FQNEAQ (reference sequence).

This clonotype was counted at least ten times. The chain recombines TRBV20-1 with TRBJ1-5; unclear D gene. The CDR3 consists of 14 residues. Germline V gene sequence: CDR1 DFQATT, CDR2 SNEGSKA (reference sequence). Trimming pared 3 bases from V and 6 bases from J, leaving 15 bases between. The CDR3 region has the DNA TGCAGTGCTAGTGCGGGAGTTAGTAGTCAGCCCCAGCATTTT. Its translation: CSASAGVSSQPQHF.

This clonotype was observed many times. This chain joins TRBV7-9 and TRBJ2-3; possibly TRBD2 for D (6 bases). V lost 4 bases to trimming and J lost 0 bases, with 17 bases between them. This CDR3 spans 17 amino acids. The germline V gene encodes CDR1 SEHNR and CDR2 FQNEAQ (reference sequence). CDR3 loop: CASSSLRLVLSTDTQYF. The CDR3 coding sequence is TGTGCCAGCAGCTCCCTTAGACTAGTCCTGAGCACAGATACGCAGTATTTT.

This clonotype has at least ten counts. CDR3 nucleotides: TGTGCCAGCAGCTTAGGGCTAGCGGGAGTCTCAGATACGCAGTATTTT. It codes for CASSLGLAGVSDTQYF. The chain employs TRBV11-2 and TRBJ2-3, with 10 bases matching TRBD2. Trimming at V came to 1 base and at J to 4 bases, leaving 5 bases not matched to a gene. Germline-derived CDR1 and CDR2 are SGHAT and FQNNGV. The CDR3 is made up of 16 amino acids.

This clonotype was detected only a few times. This chain joins TRBV28 and TRBJ2-7; D unresolved. The CDR3 length is 14 residues. Trimming removed 3 bases at V and 7 bases at J, with 16 bases between. CDR1 is MDHEN and CDR2 is SYDVKM in the germline V gene. The CDR3, as DNA: TGTGCCAGCAGTTTGGTACGGTCGCCCCTGGAGCAGTACTTC. It encodes CASSLVRSPLEQYF.

The table lists this clonotype with many counts. The rearrangement uses TRBV13 and TRBJ2-7; 10 bases are a match to TRBD1. The CDR3 extends over 14 amino acids. Germline V gene lookup returns CDR1 PRHDT and CDR2 FYEKMQ (reference sequence). V shed 5 bases and J 3 bases; nucleotides not matched to a gene: 4. CDR3 loop: CASSPRTGGYEQYF. DNA of the CDR3: TGTGCCAGCAGCCCGCGGACAGGGGGCTACGAGCAGTACTTC.

In its sample, this clonotype was seen a few times. V usage is TRBV4-3 and J usage is TRBJ2-6, with TRBD2 matching 10 bases. The V and J ends lost 2 bases and 0 bases, in that order; junction bases with no gene match: 7. CDR1 and CDR2 from the germline V gene are LGHNA and YSLEER. CDR3 length: 19 residues. The CDR3 nucleotides read TGCGCCAGCAGCCAACTCCTAGCGGGGGCCCACTCTGGGGCCAACGTCCTGACTTTC. Translated, it gives CASSQLLAGAHSGANVLTF.

This clonotype was observed a few times. V and J are TRBV4-2 and TRBJ2-1; D perhaps matches TRBD1 (6 bases). Trimming cost V 0 bases and J 3 bases, with 30 bases left between them. Germline V gene sequence: CDR1 LGHNA, CDR2 YNFKEQ. This CDR3 comprises 22 residues. The CDR3 sequence: CASSQDPSVVHPGSRGYNEQFF. The CDR3 coding sequence is TGTGCCAGCAGCCAAGATCCCAGCGTGGTTCACCCAGGAAGCAGGGGCTACAATGAGCAGTTCTTC.